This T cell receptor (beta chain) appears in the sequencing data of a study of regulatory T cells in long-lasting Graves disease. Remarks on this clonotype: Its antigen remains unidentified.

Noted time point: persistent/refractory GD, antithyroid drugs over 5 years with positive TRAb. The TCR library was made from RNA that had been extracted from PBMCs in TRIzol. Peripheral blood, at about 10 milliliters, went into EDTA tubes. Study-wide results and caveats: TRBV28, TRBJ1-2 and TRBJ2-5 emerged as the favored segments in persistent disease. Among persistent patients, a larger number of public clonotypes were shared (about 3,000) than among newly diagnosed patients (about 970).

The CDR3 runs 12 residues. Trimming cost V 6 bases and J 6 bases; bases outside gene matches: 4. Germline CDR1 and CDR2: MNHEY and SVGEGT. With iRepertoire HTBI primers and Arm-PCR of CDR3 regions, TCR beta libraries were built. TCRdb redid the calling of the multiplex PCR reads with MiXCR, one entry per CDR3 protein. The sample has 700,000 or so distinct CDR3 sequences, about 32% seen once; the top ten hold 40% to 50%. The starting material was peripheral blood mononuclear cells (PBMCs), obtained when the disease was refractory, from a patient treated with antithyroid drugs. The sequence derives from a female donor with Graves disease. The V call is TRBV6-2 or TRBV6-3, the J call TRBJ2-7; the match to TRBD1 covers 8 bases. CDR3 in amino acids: CASSSDRAEQYF. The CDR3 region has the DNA TGTGCCAGCAGCTCGGACAGGGCCGAGCAGTACTTC.